The present TCR beta chain was sequenced within a study of beta chain features in type 1 diabetes. The CDR3 consists of 11 residues. Deletions cut 0 bases from V and 5 bases from J, with 2 bases between. Every isolated RNA sample was fully reverse transcribed, so sequencing captured expressed TCRB transcripts. TCRdb's table, derived via immunoSEQ multiplex PCR, lists solely in-frame clones and lacks some. The data contain more than 250,000 clones, around 21% of them singletons. The study's findings and limits: HLA effects on TCRB rearrangement stayed unresolved here. Any PCR bias toward short templates would affect both groups alike. Within patients, naive, central memory and Treg TCRB repertoires seemed more similar than within healthy donors. Shortening of TCRB CDR3s, moderate but significant, appeared in all four CD4+ subsets of Type 1 diabetes patients.

This clone was found a few times. No antigen is known for it. Specimen: naive CD4+ T cells from blood. This chain links TRBV23-1 with TRBJ2-7, with D unclear. TRBV23-1 counts as an open reading frame of uncertain function. The TCR was taken from a woman aged 40-49 years with type 1 diabetes. CDR3 sequence (DNA): TGCGCCAGCAGTCAATCCAACGAGCAGTACTTC. This sequence encodes CASSQSNEQYF.